Shown below are 4 T cell receptor beta chains from a single sample sequenced in a study of immune evolution from preneoplasia to lung adenocarcinoma (TCRdb year 2021). Libraries were prepared through the immunoSEQ multiplex PCR assay. TCRdb carries this immuneACCESS record with in-frame sequences only. Its versions omit some clonotypes, under half of them owing to an unresolved V gene in the studies checked, with the rest unexplained. The sample records 6,200 or so clones, 76% of which are singletons. The ten largest make up approximately 12% of the sample. The source material was FFPE minimally invasive lung adenocarcinoma tissue. The sample's cell subset or site label is to be understood as: micro-invasive lung adenocarcinoma (MIA). The receptors originated from an older person with lung adenocarcinoma.

This clone was detected a few times. The chain links TRBV7-6 to TRBJ2-3, with a tentative D call TRBD2 (7 bases). Per germline, CDR1 SGHVS and CDR2 FNYEAQ. V lost 2 bases and J lost 1, with 13 bases in between. The CDR3 covers 16 residues. CDR3 DNA sequence: TGTGCCAGCAGCTTAACGGGGGGCGCAGGCACAGATACGCAGTATTTT. The encoded protein is CASSLTGGAGTDTQYF.

The rearrangement links TRBV5-5 to TRBJ1-2, with TRBD1 matching 8 bases. The V gene's germline CDR1 is SGHKS and CDR2 YYEKEE (reference sequence). This CDR3 is 14 amino acids long. V shed 4 bases, J shed 4 bases, and the junction held 6 bases outside the gene matches. The CDR3 bases are TGTGCCAGCAGCCCATGGACAGGGCCCTATGGCTACACCTTC. It is translated as CASSPWTGPYGYTF.

The chain joins TRBV9 to TRBJ1-2; TRBD1 might be the D (5 bases). CDR1 SGDLS and CDR2 YYNGEE come from the germline V gene. This CDR3 is built from 16 residues. Trimming shortened V by 2 bases and J by 8 bases, and 22 bases separated the two germline ends. CDR3 in amino acids: CASSVQGSVNLEGYTF. The CDR3 nucleotides read TGTGCCAGCAGCGTTCAGGGCTCGGTCAATCTAGAGGGCTACACCTTC.

V and J are TRBV2 and TRBJ2-1, with D unresolved. CDR3 length: 12 amino acids. The germline V and J ends were trimmed by 3 bases and 16 bases, with 16 bases remaining between them. Per germline, CDR1 SNHLY and CDR2 FYNNEI. The CDR3 sequence is CASSDFFLVLFF. Here the CDR3 DNA reads TGTGCCAGCAGTGATTTTTTTCTAGTTCTATTCTTC. The full variable domain, in which reference TRBV2 and TRBJ2-1 provide the parts outside the CDR3, is EPEVTQTPSHQVTQMGQEVILRCVPISNHLYFYWYRQILGQKVEFLVSFYNNEISEKSEIFDDQFSVERPDGSNFTLKIRSTKLEDSAMYFCASSDFFLVLFFGPGTRLTVL.